This T cell receptor (beta chain) was sequenced for a study of Tregs in tolerant kidney transplant recipients. The junction had 3 bases not matched to a gene; V was cut back by 1 base and J by 3 bases. CDR3 size: 14 residues. Looked up from germline, CDR1 is LNHDA and CDR2 is SQIVND (reference sequence). Produced via immunoSEQ multiplex PCR; TCRdb's table is partial and in-frame only. The sample contains some 65,000 clones, less than 90% of which appear only once. The receptor's source is a human donor in good health. Source material: CD4+ T cells from blood. The genes are TRBV19 and TRBJ2-7; 7 bases map to TRBD1. CDR3 DNA: TGTGCCAGTAGTATAGGGGACAGAATCTACGAGCAGTACTTC. Residues: CASSIGDRIYEQYF.